One T cell receptor beta chain is described in this entry. As yet, its antigen is unknown. Clones were read by immunoSEQ multiplex PCR, and TCRdb kept only the in-frame ones, dropping some. The table includes fewer than 350,000 clones, approximately 88% detected once. The sample originates from a study of cytomegalovirus exposure and HLA in healthy donors. General study findings and limits: Across donors, most TCRs were seen rarely, yet some public ones were widespread. One later analysis, an examination of the 120 or so validation repertoires, found that first-cohort TCR clusters tended to co-occur in them.

The CDR3 spans 18 residues. Germline CDR1 reads SNHLY; CDR2 reads FYNNEI. Trimming removed 6 bases from V and 0 bases from J; junction bases left unmatched: 12. The V gene is TRBV2, the J gene TRBJ2-3; 10 nucleotides match TRBD2. The sequence derives from a woman aged 18-29 years in good health and CMV-seronegative. Material for sequencing was PBMCs. Written as DNA, the CDR3 is TGTGCCAGCAGGGACCCCGGCACTAGCGGGACTAGCACAGATACGCAGTATTTT. Translation: CASRDPGTSGTSTDTQYF.